What follows is one TCR beta chain and its context. This sample is part of a study of OX40 agonist ivuxolimab in advanced cancers. Trimming left V 0 bases short and J 6 bases short, with 19 bases between. The CDR3 totals 17 residues. Germline-derived CDR1 and CDR2 are SGHTS and YDEGEE. Libraries were prepared by immunoSEQ multiplex PCR; TCRdb keeps only in-frame clonotypes and omits some of them. The sample consists of 75,000 to 100,000 clones, roughly nine tenths of them appearing once. This clonotype was obtained from an adult with an advanced solid tumor such as melanoma, head and neck, liver or kidney cancer. Here the sequenced sample was CD4+ or CD8+ T cells sorted from blood, taken in a trial of the OX40 agonist ivuxolimab. The V gene is TRBV5-8, the J gene TRBJ1-5, with TRBD1 as a possible D gene (6 bases). CDR3 in amino acids: CASSLGSGWGRVQPQHF. In DNA form, the CDR3 reads TGTGCCAGCAGCTTGGGTTCCGGCTGGGGGCGCGTTCAGCCCCAGCATTTT. The complete variable domain, with remaining parts taken from reference TRBV5-8 and TRBJ1-5, reads EAGVTQSPTHLIKTRGQQATLRCSPISGHTSVYWYQQALGLGLQFLLWYDEGEERNRGNFPPRFSGRQFPNYSSELNVNALELEDSALYLCASSLGSGWGRVQPQHFGDGTRLSIL.